Listed below are T cell receptor beta chains from one sample, sequenced in a study of regulatory T cells in long-lasting Graves disease. TCRdb re-derived calls from the multiplex PCR reads in MiXCR, one entry per CDR3 protein. The sample holds some 320,000 distinct CDR3 sequences, approximately 20% seen once. The sequenced sample was peripheral blood mononuclear cells (PBMCs), obtained at new diagnosis, from a patient treated with antithyroid drugs. The receptor source for this set is a female donor with Graves disease. CDR3s leave out the opening cysteine and the closing phenylalanine or tryptophan.

>TRBV11-2
ASSLDTALAGGSYEQY
>TRBV11-3
ASSLKRTSGGSGANVLT
>TRBV6-1
ASSEVSGAGGPENIQY
>TRBV5-5
ASSVGTSLGEQY
>TRBV19
ASSIQGLAGGAETQY
>TRBV7-9
ASSLMVAGSTQY
>TRBV3-1
ASSSPPSEAF
>TRBV29-1
SAGGAGANYGYT
>TRBV5-6
ASSFGTSGRNEQF
>TRBV15
ATSRDLRSSYNEQF
>TRBV28
ASSRTAKETQY
>TRBV11-3
ASSFKTGTGVSDTQY
>TRBV2
ASSGTGTNQETQY
>TRBV30
AWSGSGIETQY
>TRBV10-3
AISDEEGPNQPQH
>TRBV5-1
ASNDGGKDEQY
>TRBV7-2
ASSYGLAGEAGEQF
>TRBV10-3
AIRSGGDYWQPQH
>TRBV5-1
ASSSGLSVSYEQY
>TRBV20-1
SARDINPFPYTDTQY